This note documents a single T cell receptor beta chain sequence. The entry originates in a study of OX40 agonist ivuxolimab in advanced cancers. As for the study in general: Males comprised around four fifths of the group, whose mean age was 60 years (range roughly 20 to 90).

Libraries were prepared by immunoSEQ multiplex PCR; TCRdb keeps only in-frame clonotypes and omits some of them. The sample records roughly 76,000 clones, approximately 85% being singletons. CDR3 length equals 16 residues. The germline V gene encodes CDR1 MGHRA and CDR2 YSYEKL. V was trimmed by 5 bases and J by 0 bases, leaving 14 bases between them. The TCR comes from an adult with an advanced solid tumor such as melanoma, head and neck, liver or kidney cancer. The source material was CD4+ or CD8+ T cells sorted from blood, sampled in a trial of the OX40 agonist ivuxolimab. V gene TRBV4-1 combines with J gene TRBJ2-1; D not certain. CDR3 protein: CASSGTAPSSYNEQFF. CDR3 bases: TGCGCCAGCAGCGGAACGGCACCGAGCTCCTACAATGAGCAGTTCTTC.